Here is one T cell receptor (beta chain) with its context. The antigen is not known. No ophthalmopathy progression within 18 months constituted stable Graves' hyperthyroidism. The data are from a study of T cells in Graves' hyperthyroidism and ophthalmopathy. Study observations and caveats: Peripheral blood also featured most of the thyroid clonotypes expanded above 0.001. In validation, the model predicted ophthalmopathy. These predictions came a median roughly seven months before onset.

Amplification targeted TCR beta CDR3 regions from RNA transcripts. The primer set for the first-round RT-PCR of the TCR CDR3 was HTBI. A single record per CDR3 protein comes from TCRdb applying MiXCR to the multiplex PCR reads. The repertoire has about 690,000 distinct CDR3 sequences, 15% to 20% of them found once; the top ten carry about 16%. CDR1 and CDR2 (germline): ENHRY, SYGVKD. CDR3 length: 16 residues. Trimming removed 6 bases from V and 3 bases from J, with 21 bases in between. The chain links TRBV10-3 to TRBJ2-7, with D hard to call. Sequenced: blood. This sequence was found in a man aged 50 to 59 with Graves' hyperthyroidism. The CDR3 sequence is CAISARDVVGRYEQYF. CDR3 nucleotide sequence: TGTGCCATCAGCGCACGCGACGTAGTAGGTCGCTACGAGCAGTACTTC.